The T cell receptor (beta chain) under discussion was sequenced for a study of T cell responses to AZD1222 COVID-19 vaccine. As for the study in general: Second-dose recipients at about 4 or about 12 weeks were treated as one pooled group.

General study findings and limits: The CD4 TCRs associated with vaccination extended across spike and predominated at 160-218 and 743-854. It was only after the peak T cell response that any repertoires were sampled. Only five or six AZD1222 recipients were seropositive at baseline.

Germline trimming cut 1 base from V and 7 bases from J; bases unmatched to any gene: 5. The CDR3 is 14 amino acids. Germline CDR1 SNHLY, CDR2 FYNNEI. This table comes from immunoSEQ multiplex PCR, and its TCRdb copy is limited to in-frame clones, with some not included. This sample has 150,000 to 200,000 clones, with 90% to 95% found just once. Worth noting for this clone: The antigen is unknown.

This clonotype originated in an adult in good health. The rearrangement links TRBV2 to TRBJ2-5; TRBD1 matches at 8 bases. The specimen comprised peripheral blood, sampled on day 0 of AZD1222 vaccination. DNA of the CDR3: TGTGCCAGCAGTGAAGAGGGAGACAGGGGGACCCAGTACTTC. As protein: CASSEEGDRGTQYF.